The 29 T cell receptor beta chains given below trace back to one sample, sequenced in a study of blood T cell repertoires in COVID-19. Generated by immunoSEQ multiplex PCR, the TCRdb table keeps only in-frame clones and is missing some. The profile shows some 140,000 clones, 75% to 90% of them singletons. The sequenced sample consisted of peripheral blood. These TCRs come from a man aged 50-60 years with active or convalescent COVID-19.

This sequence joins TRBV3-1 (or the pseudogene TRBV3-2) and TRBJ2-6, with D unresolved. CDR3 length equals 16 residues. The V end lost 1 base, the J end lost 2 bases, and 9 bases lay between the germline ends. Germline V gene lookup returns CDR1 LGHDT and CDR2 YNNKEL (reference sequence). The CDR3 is CASSQGQFTGANVLTF. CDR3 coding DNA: TGTGCCAGCAGCCAAGGGCAGTTTACTGGGGCCAACGTCCTGACTTTC.

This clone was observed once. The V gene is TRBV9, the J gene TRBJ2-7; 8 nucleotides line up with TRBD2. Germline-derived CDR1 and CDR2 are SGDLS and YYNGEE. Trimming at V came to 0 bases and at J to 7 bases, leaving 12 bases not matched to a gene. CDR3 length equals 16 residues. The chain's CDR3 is CASSVAREATGGEQYF. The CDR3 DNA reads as TGTGCCAGCAGCGTAGCGCGGGAGGCCACGGGGGGAGAGCAGTACTTC.

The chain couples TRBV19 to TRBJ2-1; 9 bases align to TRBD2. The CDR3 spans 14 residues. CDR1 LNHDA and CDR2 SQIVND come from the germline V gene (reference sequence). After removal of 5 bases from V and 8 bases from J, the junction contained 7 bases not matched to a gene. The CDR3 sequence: CASSGLAGHDEQFF. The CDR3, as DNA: TGTGCCAGTAGTGGGCTAGCGGGACATGATGAGCAGTTCTTC.

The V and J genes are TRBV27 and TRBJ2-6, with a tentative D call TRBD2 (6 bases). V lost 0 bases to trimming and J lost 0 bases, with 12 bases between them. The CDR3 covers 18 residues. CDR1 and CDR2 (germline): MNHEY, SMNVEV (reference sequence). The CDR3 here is CASSLSPAGFSGANVLTF. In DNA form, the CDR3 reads TGTGCCAGCAGTTTATCGCCAGCGGGTTTCTCTGGGGCCAACGTCCTGACTTTC.

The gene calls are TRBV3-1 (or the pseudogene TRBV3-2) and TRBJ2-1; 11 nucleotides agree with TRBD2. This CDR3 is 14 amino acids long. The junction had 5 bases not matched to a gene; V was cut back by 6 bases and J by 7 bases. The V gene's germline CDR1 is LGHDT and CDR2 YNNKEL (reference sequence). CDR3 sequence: CASSRSGGGNEQFF. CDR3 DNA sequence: TGTGCCAGCAGTCGTAGCGGGGGGGGAAATGAGCAGTTCTTC.

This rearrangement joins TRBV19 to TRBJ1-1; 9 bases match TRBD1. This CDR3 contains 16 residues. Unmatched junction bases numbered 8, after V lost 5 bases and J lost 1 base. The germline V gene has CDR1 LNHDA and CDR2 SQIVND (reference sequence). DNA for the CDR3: TGTGCCAGTAGTCCCCAGGGACAGGGAAAGAACACTGAAGCTTTCTTT. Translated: CASSPQGQGKNTEAFF.

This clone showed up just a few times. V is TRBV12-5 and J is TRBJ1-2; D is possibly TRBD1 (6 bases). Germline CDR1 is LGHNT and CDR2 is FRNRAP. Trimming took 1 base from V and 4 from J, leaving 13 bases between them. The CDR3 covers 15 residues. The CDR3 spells CASGLASGGGYGYTF. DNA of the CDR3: TGTGCTAGTGGTTTGGCGTCGGGGGGCGGCTATGGCTACACCTTC.

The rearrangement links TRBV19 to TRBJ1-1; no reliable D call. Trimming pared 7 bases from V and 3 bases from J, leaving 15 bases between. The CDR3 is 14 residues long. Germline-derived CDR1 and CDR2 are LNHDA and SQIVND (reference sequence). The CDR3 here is CASIGRVGDTEAFF. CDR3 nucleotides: TGTGCCAGTATAGGGAGGGTAGGAGACACTGAAGCTTTCTTT.

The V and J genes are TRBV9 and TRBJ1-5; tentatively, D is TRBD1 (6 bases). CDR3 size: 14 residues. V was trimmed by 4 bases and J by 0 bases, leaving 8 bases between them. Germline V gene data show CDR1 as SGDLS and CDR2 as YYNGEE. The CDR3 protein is CASSPGVSNQPQHF. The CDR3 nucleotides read TGTGCCAGCAGCCCAGGGGTTAGCAATCAGCCCCAGCATTTT. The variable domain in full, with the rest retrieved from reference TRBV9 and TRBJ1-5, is DSGVTQTPKHLITATGQRVTLRCSPRSGDLSVYWYQQSLDQGLQFLIQYYNGEERAKGNILERFSAQQFPDLHSELNLSSLELGDSALYFCASSPGVSNQPQHFGDGTRLSIL.

CDR3 protein: CASSKTPGTSGPRGHNEQFF. The CDR3 DNA follows: TGTGCCAGCAGTAAAACCCCCGGGACTAGCGGTCCTCGAGGGCACAATGAGCAGTTCTTC. The chain couples TRBV27 to TRBJ2-1; the match to TRBD2 covers 11 bases. There are 20 residues in the CDR3. The trim removed 5 bases at V and 5 bases at J, leaving 20 bases unmatched. Germline V CDR1 and CDR2: MNHEY, SMNVEV (reference sequence).

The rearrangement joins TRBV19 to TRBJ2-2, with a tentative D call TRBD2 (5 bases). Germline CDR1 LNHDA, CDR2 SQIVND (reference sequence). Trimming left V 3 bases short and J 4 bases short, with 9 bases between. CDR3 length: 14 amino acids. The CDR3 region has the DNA TGTGCCAGTAGTATCGGCGGGTTCACCGGGGAGCTGTTTTTT. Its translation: CASSIGGFTGELFF.

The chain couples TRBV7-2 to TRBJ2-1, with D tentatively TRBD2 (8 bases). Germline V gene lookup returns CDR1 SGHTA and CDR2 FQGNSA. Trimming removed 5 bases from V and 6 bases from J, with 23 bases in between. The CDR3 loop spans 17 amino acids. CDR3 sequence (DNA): TGTGCCAGCAGCCCCAGGGGGACGGGGGGGCCGGCCAATGAGCAGTTCTTC. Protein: CASSPRGTGGPANEQFF.

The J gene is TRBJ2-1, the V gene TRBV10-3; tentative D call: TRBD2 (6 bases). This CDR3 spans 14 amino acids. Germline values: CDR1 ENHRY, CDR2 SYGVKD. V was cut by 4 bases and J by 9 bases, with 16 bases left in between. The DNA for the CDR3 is TGTGCCATCAGTGCCCCGGCGACTAGGGGTGAGCAGTTCTTC. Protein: CAISAPATRGEQFF.

The CDR3 DNA follows: TGTGCCAGCAGGGGAGCGGGGGGGAGTATGTTCGAGTTCTTC. Its translation is CASRGAGGSMFEFF. The rearrangement links TRBV6-6 to TRBJ2-1; 10 bases align to TRBD2. The trim removed 6 bases at V and 14 bases at J, leaving 13 bases unmatched. CDR1 and CDR2 from the germline V gene are MNHNY and SVGAGI (reference sequence). The CDR3 consists of 14 residues.

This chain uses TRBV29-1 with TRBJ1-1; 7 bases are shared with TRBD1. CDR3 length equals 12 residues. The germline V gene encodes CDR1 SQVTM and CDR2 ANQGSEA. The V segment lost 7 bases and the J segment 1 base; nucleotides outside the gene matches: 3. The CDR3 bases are TGCAGCGGACAGGGACAGAACACTGAAGCTTTCTTT. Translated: CSGQGQNTEAFF.

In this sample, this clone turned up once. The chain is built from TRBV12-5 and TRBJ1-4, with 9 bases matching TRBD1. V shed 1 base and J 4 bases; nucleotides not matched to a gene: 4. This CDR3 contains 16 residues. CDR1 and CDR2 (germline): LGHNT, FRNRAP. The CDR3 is CASGLGGQGGNEKLFF. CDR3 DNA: TGTGCTAGTGGTTTGGGGGGACAGGGCGGTAATGAAAAACTGTTTTTT.

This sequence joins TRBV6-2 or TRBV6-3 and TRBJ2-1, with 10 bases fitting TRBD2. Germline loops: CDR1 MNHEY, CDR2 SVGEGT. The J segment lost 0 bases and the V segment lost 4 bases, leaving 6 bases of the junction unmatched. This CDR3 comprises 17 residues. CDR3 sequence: CASSFQTSGYSYNEQFF. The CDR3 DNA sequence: TGTGCCAGCAGTTTCCAGACTAGCGGGTACTCCTACAATGAGCAGTTCTTC.

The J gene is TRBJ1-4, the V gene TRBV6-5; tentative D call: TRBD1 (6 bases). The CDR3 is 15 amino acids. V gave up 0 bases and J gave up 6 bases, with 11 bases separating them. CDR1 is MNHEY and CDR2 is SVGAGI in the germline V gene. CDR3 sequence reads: CASSYSEGGYEKLFF. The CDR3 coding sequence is TGTGCCAGCAGTTACTCGGAAGGGGGATATGAAAAACTGTTTTTT.

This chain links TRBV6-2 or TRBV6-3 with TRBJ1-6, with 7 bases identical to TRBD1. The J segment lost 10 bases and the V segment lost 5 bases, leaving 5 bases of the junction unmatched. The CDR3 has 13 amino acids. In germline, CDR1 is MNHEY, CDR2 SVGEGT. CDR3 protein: CASSLGTVSPLHF. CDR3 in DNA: TGTGCCAGCAGTCTAGGGACAGTCTCACCCCTCCACTTT.

CDR3 nucleotide sequence: TGTGCCAGTAGTAATCTCGGCGGGGCCTACGAGCAGTACTTC. It is translated as CASSNLGGAYEQYF. This chain connects TRBV19 to TRBJ2-7; D may be TRBD2 (6 bases). CDR3 length: 14 amino acids. The germline V and J ends were trimmed by 4 bases and 2 bases, with 12 bases remaining between them. From germline, CDR1 is LNHDA and CDR2 SQIVND (reference sequence). The entire variable domain, with the rest obtained from reference TRBV19 and TRBJ2-7, is as follows: DGGITQSPKYLFRKEGQNVTLSCEQNLNHDAMYWYRQDPGQGLRLIYYSQIVNDFQKGDIAEGYSVSREKKESFPLTVTSAQKNPTAFYLCASSNLGGAYEQYFGPGTRLTVT.

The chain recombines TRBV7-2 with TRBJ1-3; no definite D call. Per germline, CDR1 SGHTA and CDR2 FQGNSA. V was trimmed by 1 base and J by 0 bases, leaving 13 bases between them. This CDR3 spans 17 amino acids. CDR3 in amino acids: CASSLVSGSSSGNTIYF. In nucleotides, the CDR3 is TGTGCCAGCAGCTTAGTCTCGGGGTCCTCCTCTGGAAACACCATATATTTT.

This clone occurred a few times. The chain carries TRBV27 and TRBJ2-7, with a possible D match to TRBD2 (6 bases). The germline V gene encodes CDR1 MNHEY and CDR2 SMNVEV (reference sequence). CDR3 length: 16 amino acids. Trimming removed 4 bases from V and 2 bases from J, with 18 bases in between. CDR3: CASSSTEGGGTYEQYF. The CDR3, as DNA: TGTGCCAGCAGTTCAACCGAGGGAGGCGGGACCTACGAGCAGTACTTC.

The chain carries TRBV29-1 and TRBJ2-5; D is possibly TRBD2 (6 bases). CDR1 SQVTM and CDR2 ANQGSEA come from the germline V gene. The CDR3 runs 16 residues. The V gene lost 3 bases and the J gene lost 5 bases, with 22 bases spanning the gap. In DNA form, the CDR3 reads TGCAGCGTTGAGGTAGTGAAGGAAACTAGCCGGGAGACCCAGTACTTC. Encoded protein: CSVEVVKETSRETQYF. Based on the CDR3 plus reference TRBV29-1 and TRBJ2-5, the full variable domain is SAVISQKPSRDICQRGTSLTIQCQVDSQVTMMFWYRQQPGQSLTLIATANQGSEATYESGFVIDKFPISRPNLTFSTLTVSNMSPEDSSIYLCSVEVVKETSRETQYFGPGTRLLVL.

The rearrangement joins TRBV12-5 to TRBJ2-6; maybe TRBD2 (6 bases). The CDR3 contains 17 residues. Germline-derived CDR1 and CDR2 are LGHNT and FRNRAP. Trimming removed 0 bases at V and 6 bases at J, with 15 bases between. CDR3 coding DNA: TGTGCTAGTGGTTTGGTAGGAGGGCCTTTGGAGGCCAACGTCCTGACTTTC. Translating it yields CASGLVGGPLEANVLTF.

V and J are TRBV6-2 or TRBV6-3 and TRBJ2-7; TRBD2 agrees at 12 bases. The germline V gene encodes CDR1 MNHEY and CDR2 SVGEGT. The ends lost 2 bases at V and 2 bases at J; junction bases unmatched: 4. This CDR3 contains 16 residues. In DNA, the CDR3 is TGTGCCAGCAGTTACCAGACTAGCGGGGGAACCTACGAGCAGTACTTC. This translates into CASSYQTSGGTYEQYF.

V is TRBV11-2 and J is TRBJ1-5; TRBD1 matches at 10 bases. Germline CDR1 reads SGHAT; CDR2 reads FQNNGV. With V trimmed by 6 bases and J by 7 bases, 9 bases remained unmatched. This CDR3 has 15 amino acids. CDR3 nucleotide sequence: TGTGCCAGCAGGTCCGGGACAGGGGCGGGGCAGCCCCAGCATTTT. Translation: CASRSGTGAGQPQHF.

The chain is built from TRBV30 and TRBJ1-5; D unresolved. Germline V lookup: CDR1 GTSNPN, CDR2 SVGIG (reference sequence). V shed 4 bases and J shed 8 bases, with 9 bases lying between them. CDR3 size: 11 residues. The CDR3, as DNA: TGTGCCTGGAAATCGGTGGAGCCCCAGCATTTT. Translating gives CAWKSVEPQHF.

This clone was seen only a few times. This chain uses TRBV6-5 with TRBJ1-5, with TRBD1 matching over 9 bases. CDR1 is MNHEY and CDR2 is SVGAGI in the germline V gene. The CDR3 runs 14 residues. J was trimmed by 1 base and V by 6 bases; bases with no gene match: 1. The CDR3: CASRQGASNQPQHF. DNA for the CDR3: TGTGCCAGCAGACAGGGGGCGAGCAATCAGCCCCAGCATTTT.

This CDR3 reads CASSEIGEAFF. The CDR3 DNA reads TGTGCCAGCAGTGAGATCGGTGAAGCTTTCTTT. The rearrangement joins TRBV25-1 to TRBJ1-1; D is undetermined. The CDR3 runs to 11 residues. The V end lost 3 bases, the J end lost 7 bases, and 6 bases lay between the germline ends. Germline V gene data show CDR1 as MGHDK and CDR2 as SYGVNS.